Listed below are T cell receptor beta chains from one sample, sequenced in a study of cytomegalovirus exposure and HLA in healthy donors. Assay: immunoSEQ multiplex PCR; the TCRdb copy retains only in-frame clones and omits some. Among 100,000 to 150,000 clones listed, more than 80% were seen once. The source material was PBMCs. The receptors come from a male donor in good health and CMV-seronegative. The CDR3 runs from the conserved cysteine through the conserved F or W. A D gene is named only where the DNA matches it firmly. Only part of the rows carry a size: once, few, many, or a class if the clone is expanded.

D	V	J	size	CDR3	DNA
-	TRBV5-1	TRBJ2-1	-	CASGTEVSYNEQFF	TGCGCCAGCGGGACTGAAGTTTCCTACAATGAGCAGTTCTTC
-	TRBV27	TRBJ1-5	-	CASSLSLNQPQHF	TGTGCCAGCAGTTTATCCCTGAATCAGCCCCAGCATTTT
TRBD1	TRBV10-1	TRBJ2-1	-	CASIGTALTVRGFF	TGCGCCAGCATAGGGACAGCCCTTACAGTTCGGGGGTTCTTC
TRBD1	TRBV10-1	TRBJ2-2	-	CASSQTGITGELFF	TGCGCCAGCAGCCAGACAGGGATAACCGGGGAGCTGTTTTTT
-	TRBV28	TRBJ2-3	-	CASSSPTGTDTQYF	TGTGCCAGCAGTTCACCTACAGGCACAGATACGCAGTATTTT
-	TRBV29-1	TRBJ1-1	-	CSVKREYTEAFF	TGCAGCGTCAAGAGGGAGTACACTGAAGCTTTCTTT
TRBD1	TRBV5-1	TRBJ1-1	-	CASSWHRQGKGTEAFF	TGCGCCAGCAGCTGGCATCGACAGGGGAAAGGCACTGAAGCTTTCTTT
-	TRBV11-2	TRBJ2-7	-	CASSLEGGGFPPEQYF	TGTGCCAGCAGCTTAGAGGGAGGGGGATTCCCCCCCGAGCAGTACTTC
TRBD1	TRBV10-3	TRBJ2-1	-	CAISTFAGGYPNEQFF	TGTGCCATCAGTACCTTTGCAGGGGGCTATCCCAATGAGCAGTTCTTC
TRBD1	TRBV18	TRBJ1-2	-	CASSSGTGDFSNGYTF	TGTGCCAGCTCATCAGGGACAGGGGATTTCTCCAATGGCTACACCTTC
-	TRBV6-4	TRBJ2-2	-	CASSESGEGTGELFF	TGTGCCAGCAGTGAAAGTGGCGAGGGAACCGGGGAGCTGTTTTTT
-	TRBV5-1	TRBJ1-2	-	CASSVDRNNYGYTF	TGCGCCAGCAGCGTCGACAGAAATAACTATGGCTACACCTTC
TRBD1	TRBV7-2	TRBJ1-6	-	CASSLRRQGNSPLHF	TGTGCCAGCAGCTTACGACGACAGGGAAATTCACCCCTCCACTTT
TRBD2	TRBV11-2	TRBJ2-1	-	CASSFGLAGGPEQFF	TGTGCCAGCAGCTTCGGACTAGCGGGAGGGCCGGAGCAGTTCTTC
TRBD1	TRBV7-9	TRBJ1-5	-	CASSGQGWHQPQHF	TGTGCCAGCAGTGGACAGGGTTGGCACCAGCCCCAGCATTTT
-	TRBV5-4	TRBJ2-5	few	CASSLSQQETQYF	TGTGCCAGCAGCTTGAGTCAGCAAGAGACCCAGTACTTC
-	TRBV5-6	TRBJ2-2	-	CASSLYSIQASTGELFF	TGTGCCAGCAGCTTGTACTCTATACAGGCGAGCACCGGGGAGCTGTTTTTT